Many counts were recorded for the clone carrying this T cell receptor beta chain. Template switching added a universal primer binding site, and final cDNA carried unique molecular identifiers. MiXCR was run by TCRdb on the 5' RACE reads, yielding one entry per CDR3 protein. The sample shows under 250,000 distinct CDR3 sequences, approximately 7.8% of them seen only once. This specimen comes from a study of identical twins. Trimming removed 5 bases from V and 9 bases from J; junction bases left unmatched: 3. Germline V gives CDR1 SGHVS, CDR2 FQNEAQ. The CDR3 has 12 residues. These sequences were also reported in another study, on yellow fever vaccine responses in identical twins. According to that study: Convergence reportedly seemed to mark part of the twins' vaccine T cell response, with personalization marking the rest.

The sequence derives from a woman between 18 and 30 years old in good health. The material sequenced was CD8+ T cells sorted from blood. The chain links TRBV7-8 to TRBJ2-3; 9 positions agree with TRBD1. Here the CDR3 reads CASSTGTGTQYF. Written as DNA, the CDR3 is TGTGCCAGCAGCACCGGGACAGGGACGCAGTATTTT.